The clone carrying this T cell receptor (beta chain) was seen repeatedly, ten times or more. The data stem from a study of neurological immune-mediated disorders. With V trimmed by 4 bases and J by 7 bases, 10 bases remained unmatched. The CDR3 covers 15 residues. Germline-derived CDR1 and CDR2 are SGHRS and YFSETQ. TCRdb analysed the 5' RACE reads with MiXCR anew, one entry per CDR3 protein. The data show some 70,000 distinct CDR3 sequences, with around 3.1% seen just once and over 3.5% held by the top ten. This chain uses TRBV5-1 with TRBJ2-3; 9 bases map to TRBD2. This clonotype was obtained from a man aged 40-49 years with multiple sclerosis. Sequencing input: PBMCs. The CDR3 nucleotides read TGCGCCAGCAGCCCCCCCAGCGGGGGGTTAAATACGCAGTATTTT. Translated, it gives CASSPPSGGLNTQYF.